This record looks at one T cell receptor (beta chain) sequence and its context. Trimming removed 1 base from V and 6 bases from J; junction bases left unmatched: 3. Germline V gene lookup returns CDR1 SNHLY and CDR2 FYNNEI. The CDR3 sequence is 15 residues long. In the source study's methods: By means of reference gene primer amplification, nucleated cell counts were estimated. Assay used: immunoSEQ multiplex PCR; TCRdb lists only in-frame clones, some missing. Clonal size and the V and J genes are those of that table, whereas D and trimming came from the DNA. The sample consists of tens of thousands of clones, around 90% of them appearing once. Seattle enrolled patients during active infection and tracked them longitudinally. The data were taken from a study of blood T cell repertoires in COVID-19. The overall study: COVID-19 samples collected from the United States, Italy and Spain covered acute and convalescent phases. From T cells, B-cell-depleted T cells, or PBMCs came the material, which was cDNA or gDNA.

The receptor was isolated from a man in his forties or fifties with COVID-19, enrolled during active disease. Sequencing was done on a sample of peripheral blood. V and J are TRBV2 and TRBJ2-1; 10 bases agree with TRBD2. The CDR3 coding sequence is TGTGCCAGCAGTGAAGGAGCTAGCGGGGGCAATGAGCAGTTCTTC. Translating it yields CASSEGASGGNEQFF.